The clone carrying this T cell receptor beta chain appeared a single time. The antigen remains unidentified. Profiling relied on immunoSEQ multiplex PCR, and the TCRdb table lists in-frame clones only, not all of them. The sample yields roughly 420,000 clones, roughly 90% seen once. This specimen belongs to a study of Ad26.COV2.S vaccination and SARS-CoV-2 variants. Findings and limits, study-wide: Quantification of TCR breadth and depth may have yielded underestimates of total T cell responses. CD8+ and CD4+ T cells specific for spike reportedly responded with substantial breadth after vaccination. Participants given vaccine showed non-spike TCR breadth similar to that of placebo recipients.

Treatment reported: around 19 received Ad26.COV2.S at low or high dose, single or two shots; about five received placebo; per-sample allocation not given. The samples were gathered on day 63 after the first injection of vaccine or placebo. The source was peripheral blood, collected in a trial of Ad26.COV2.S vaccine versus placebo. The receptor was isolated from a person aged 18-60 years who received the Ad26.COV2.S COVID-19 vaccine or a placebo.

In DNA, the CDR3 is TGCGCCAGCAGCTTGGAGGTTGAGGATACGCAGTATTTT. Residues: CASSLEVEDTQYF. The gene calls are TRBV5-1 and TRBJ2-3; D uncertain. Germline loops: CDR1 SGHRS, CDR2 YFSETQ. V was pared by 0 bases and J by 6 bases, with 8 bases between. This CDR3 has 13 amino acids.